This is a list of T cell receptor beta chains from one sample in a study of identical twins. TCRdb called the 5' RACE reads again in MiXCR, with one record for every CDR3 protein. The repertoire holds 1.5 million or so distinct CDR3 sequences, with 25% to 35% as singletons. The sample consisted of cord blood. The origin of the receptors is a newborn girl in good health. Both conserved end residues are part of each CDR3. The D gene is left open where the match is weak. Where a row states a size, it is once, few, many or the class of an expanded clone; other rows omit it.

J	D	size	V	DNA	CDR3
TRBJ1-5	NA	many	TRBV4-2	TGTGCCAGCAGCCAAGGAGAGCAGCCCCAGCATTTT	CASSQGEQPQHF
TRBJ2-1	NA	NA	TRBV27	TGTGCCAGCAGCCCACAGTCCGGACTACGCTACAATGAGCAGTTCTTC	CASSPQSGLRYNEQFF
TRBJ2-1	NA	NA	TRBV29-1	TGCAGCGTTGCTGGGGGTGTTTCAAGGGACGGTAATGAGCAGTTCTTC	CSVAGGVSRDGNEQFF
TRBJ2-5	TRBD2	few	TRBV7-2	TGTGCCAGCAGCGCCTCACTAGCGGGAGGCCAAGAGACCCAGTACTTC	CASSASLAGGQETQYF
TRBJ2-2	NA	NA	TRBV2	TGTGCCAGCAGCGGGGGACTGACGAACACCGGGGAGCTGTTTTTT	CASSGGLTNTGELFF
TRBJ2-1	TRBD1	NA	TRBV5-6	TGTGCCAGCAGCCCCTGGTGGGGACAGAAGAGCTCCTACAATGAGCAGTTCTTC	CASSPWWGQKSSYNEQFF
TRBJ2-1	TRBD2	NA	TRBV3-1	TGTGCCAGCAGCCAAGGTTTGGGACTAGCGGGTAACAATGAGCAGTTCTTC	CASSQGLGLAGNNEQFF
TRBJ2-1	NA	NA	TRBV4-1	TGCGCCAGCAGCCAAGGGCACGGGGGAGCGGATGAGCAGTTCTTC	CASSQGHGGADEQFF
TRBJ2-3	TRBD2	once	TRBV4-2	TGTGCCAGCAGCCACCCAGTAGCGGGAGGGCCGGATACGCAGTATTTT	CASSHPVAGGPDTQYF
TRBJ2-2	TRBD1	NA	TRBV12-3/TRBV12-4	TGTGCCAGCAGTTTTCGGGACAGGCCTACCGGGGAGCTGTTTTTT	CASSFRDRPTGELFF
TRBJ2-7	NA	few	TRBV20-1	TGCAGTGCTAGAGATCTAAAGAGTGTTTACGAGCAGTACTTC	CSARDLKSVYEQYF
TRBJ2-7	TRBD2	few	TRBV28	TGTGCCAGCAGTTTCGGACTAGCGGGAGCGATCTACGAGCAGTACTTC	CASSFGLAGAIYEQYF
TRBJ2-7	TRBD2	NA	TRBV6-5	TGTGCCAGCAGTCCTGGGACTAGCGGGAGGTTGGAGCAGTACTTC	CASSPGTSGRLEQYF
TRBJ2-7	TRBD1	NA	TRBV29-1	TGCAGCGTCCGGCCCATTACAGGGGGCGAGCAGTACTTC	CSVRPITGGEQYF
TRBJ1-4	TRBD1	many	TRBV7-9	TGTGCCAGCAGCTTAGTCGGACAGGGAAATGAAAAACTGTTTTTT	CASSLVGQGNEKLFF
TRBJ1-1	TRBD1	NA	TRBV5-1	TGCGCCAGCTGCTTCGGACAGGGGTACACTGAAGCTTTCTTT	CASCFGQGYTEAFF
TRBJ2-1	NA	NA	TRBV5-1	TGCGCCAGCAGTCCTCTGGGACTGAAATACAATGAGCAGTTCTTC	CASSPLGLKYNEQFF
TRBJ2-2	TRBD1	NA	TRBV20-1	TGCAGTGCTATACAGGGGGCCGGGGAGCTGTTTTTT	CSAIQGAGELFF